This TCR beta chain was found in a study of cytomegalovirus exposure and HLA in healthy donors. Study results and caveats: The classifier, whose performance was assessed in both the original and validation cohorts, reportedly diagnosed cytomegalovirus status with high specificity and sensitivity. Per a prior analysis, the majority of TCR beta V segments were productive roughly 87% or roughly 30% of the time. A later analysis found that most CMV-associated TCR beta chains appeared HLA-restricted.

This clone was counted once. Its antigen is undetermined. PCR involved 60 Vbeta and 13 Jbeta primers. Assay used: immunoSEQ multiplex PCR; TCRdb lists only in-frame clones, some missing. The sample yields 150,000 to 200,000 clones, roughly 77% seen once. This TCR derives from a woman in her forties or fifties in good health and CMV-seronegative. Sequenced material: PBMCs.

CDR3 amino acids: CASKAGGQSDTQYF. In DNA form, the CDR3 reads TGTGCCAGCAAGGCCGGGGGGCAATCAGATACGCAGTATTTT. This chain connects TRBV11-3 to TRBJ2-3; the D gene is possibly TRBD2 (7 bases). The V gene's germline CDR1 is SGHNT and CDR2 YENEEA. This CDR3 is 14 amino acids long. V was trimmed by 7 bases and J by 4 bases, leaving 15 bases between them.